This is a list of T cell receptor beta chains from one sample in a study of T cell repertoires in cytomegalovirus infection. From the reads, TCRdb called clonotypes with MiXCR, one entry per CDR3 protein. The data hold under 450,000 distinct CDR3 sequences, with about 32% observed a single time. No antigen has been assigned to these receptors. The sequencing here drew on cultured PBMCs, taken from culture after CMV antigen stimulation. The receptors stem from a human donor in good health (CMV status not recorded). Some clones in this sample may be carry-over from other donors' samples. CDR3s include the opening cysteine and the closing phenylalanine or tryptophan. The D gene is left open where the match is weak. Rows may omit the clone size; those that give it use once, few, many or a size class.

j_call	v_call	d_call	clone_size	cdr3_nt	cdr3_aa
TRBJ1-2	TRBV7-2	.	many	TGTGCCAGCAGCCAGAGGTATAAGAACACCTTC	CASSQRYKNTF
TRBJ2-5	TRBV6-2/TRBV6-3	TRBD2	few	TGTGCCAGCAAGGATACTAGCGGGATGGGTCGGGAGACCCAGTACTTC	CASKDTSGMGRETQYF
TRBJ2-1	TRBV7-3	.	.	TGTGCCAGCAGCTTAAGGGGGGCAGGCAATGAGCAGTTCTTC	CASSLRGAGNEQFF
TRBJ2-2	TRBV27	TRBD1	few	TGTGCCAGCAGTTACGAGGACAGGGGAACCGGGGAGCTGTTTTTT	CASSYEDRGTGELFF
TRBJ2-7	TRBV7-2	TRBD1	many	TGTGCCAGCAGTTCCGGGACAGGCTCCTACGAGCAGTACTTC	CASSSGTGSYEQYF
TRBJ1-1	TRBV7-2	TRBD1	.	TGTGCCGGCAGCAAATGGACAGGGGGGAACACTGAAGCTTTCTTT	CAGSKWTGGNTEAFF
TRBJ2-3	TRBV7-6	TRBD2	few	TGTGCCAGCAACGTAGCGGGAGGAACAGATACGCAGTATTTT	CASNVAGGTDTQYF
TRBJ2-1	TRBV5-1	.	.	TGCGCCAGCAGCTTGGAGGCCCAGGTTGGGAACAATGAGCAGTTCTTC	CASSLEAQVGNNEQFF
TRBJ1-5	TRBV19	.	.	TGTGCCAGTAGCGGGTACGGACGAGATAGCAATCAGCCCCAGCATTTT	CASSGYGRDSNQPQHF
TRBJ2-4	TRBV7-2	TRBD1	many	TGTGCCAGCAGCTCGACAGGGGGCAACATTCAGTACTTC	CASSSTGGNIQYF